A single sample gave rise to the 30 T cell receptor beta chains below, sequenced in a study of shared clonotypes between healthy human individuals. Only in-frame clones appear in the TCRdb table, and some are missing; sequencing was by immunoSEQ multiplex PCR. The repertoire holds under 2,500,000 clones, with approximately 96% as singletons. Sequences were obtained from naive CD4+ T cells sorted from blood. Subset denoted: CD45RA+ positively selected. The source of these receptors is a man in his late teens or twenties in good health.

This clone showed up just once. The chain has TRBV5-6 and TRBJ2-5, with D unresolved. The CDR3 is made up of 12 amino acids. Germline loops: CDR1 SGHDT, CDR2 YYEEEE. V dropped 4 bases and J dropped 7 bases, with 11 bases sitting between them. The CDR3 here is CASSPGVGTQYF. The CDR3 DNA is TGTGCCAGCAGCCCTGGGGTTGGGACCCAGTACTTC.

This chain links TRBV10-3 with TRBJ2-1, with TRBD2 identical over 14 bases. V shed 9 bases and J 0 bases; nucleotides not matched to a gene: 4. Germline V lookup: CDR1 ENHRY, CDR2 SYGVKD. The CDR3 is 16 residues long. DNA for the CDR3: TGTGCCATTGGGACTAGCGGGAGCGTCTCCTACAATGAGCAGTTCTTC. Protein product: CAIGTSGSVSYNEQFF.

The chain has TRBV28 and TRBJ1-2, with 9 bases lining up with TRBD1. Germline CDR1 MDHEN, CDR2 SYDVKM. Losses at the gene ends were 3 bases for V and 7 bases for J; bases not matched to a gene: 6. The CDR3 has 14 residues. For the CDR3, the DNA is TGTGCCAGCAGTTTCCGGACAGGGGCTCGTGGCTACACCTTC. Translating gives CASSFRTGARGYTF.

The chain couples TRBV5-1 to TRBJ2-7; 10 bases agree with TRBD2. Germline V gene data show CDR1 as SGHRS and CDR2 as YFSETQ. Trimming at V came to 5 bases and at J to 4 bases, leaving 9 bases not matched to a gene. The CDR3 consists of 15 residues. CDR3 amino acids: CASSVLAGPLYEQYF. The CDR3 DNA follows: TGCGCCAGCAGTGTACTAGCGGGGCCCCTTTACGAGCAGTACTTC.

V usage is TRBV6-5 and J usage is TRBJ2-2; D perhaps matches TRBD1 (6 bases). V gave up 6 bases and J gave up 8 bases, with 16 bases separating them. This CDR3 spans 14 amino acids. Germline CDR1 MNHEY, CDR2 SVGAGI. CDR3 DNA sequence: TGTGCCAGCAGACAGGGCGTTGGTTCGGGGGAGCTGTTTTTT. The encoded protein is CASRQGVGSGELFF.

The chain employs TRBV2 and TRBJ2-3; TRBD2 agrees at 11 bases. From germline, CDR1 is SNHLY and CDR2 FYNNEI. This CDR3 region has 15 residues. V shed 4 bases, J shed 8 bases, and the junction held 8 bases outside the gene matches. This CDR3 reads CASSGTSGGGGTQYF. CDR3 coding DNA: TGTGCCAGCAGTGGCACTAGCGGGGGAGGGGGTACGCAGTATTTT. The complete variable domain, with remaining parts taken from reference TRBV2 and TRBJ2-3, reads EPEVTQTPSHQVTQMGQEVILRCVPISNHLYFYWYRQILGQKVEFLVSFYNNEISEKSEIFDDQFSVERPDGSNFTLKIRSTKLEDSAMYFCASSGTSGGGGTQYFGPGTRLTVL.

This chain joins TRBV4-1 and TRBJ1-6; 8 nucleotides line up with TRBD1. The V gene end was trimmed by 4 bases and the J gene end by 11 bases; junction bases not matched to a gene: 10. The CDR3 totals 15 residues. The germline CDR1 and CDR2 sequences are MGHRA and YSYEKL. The CDR3 coding sequence is TGCGCCAGCAGCCGGTTTCGGGGACAGGTGGCACCCCTCCACTTT. Encoded protein: CASSRFRGQVAPLHF.

The V and J genes are TRBV30 and TRBJ2-7; 8 bases line up with TRBD2. V was pared by 8 bases and J by 0 bases, with 3 bases of the junction left unmatched. CDR1 is GTSNPN, CDR2 SVGIG, per germline (reference sequence). The CDR3 spans 12 residues. This CDR3 is CAGGRSSYEQYF. Written as DNA, the CDR3 is TGTGCCGGCGGGAGGTCCTCCTACGAGCAGTACTTC. Variable domain in full (rest from reference TRBV30 and TRBJ2-7): SQTIHQWPATLVQPVGSPLSLECTVEGTSNPNLYWYRQAAGRGLQLLFYSVGIGQISSEVPQNLSASRPQDRQFILSSKKLLLSDSGFYLCAGGRSSYEQYFGPGTRLTVT.

V is TRBV4-1 and J is TRBJ1-1; D is uncertain. The germline gives CDR1 MGHRA, CDR2 YSYEKL. V was pared by 3 bases and J by 3 bases, with 5 bases between. This CDR3 is 12 amino acids long. The CDR3 coding sequence is TGCGCCAGCAGCCAGTCCTACACTGAAGCTTTCTTT. Translated: CASSQSYTEAFF.

The chain links TRBV10-3 to TRBJ2-2; D is undetermined. The ends were cut back, 3 bases at V and 7 bases at J, with 6 bases in the middle. CDR1 is ENHRY and CDR2 is SYGVKD in the germline V gene. This CDR3 spans 12 amino acids. CDR3 region: CAISDSIGELFF. In nucleotides, the CDR3 is TGTGCCATCAGTGATTCGATCGGGGAGCTGTTTTTT.

The V call is TRBV6-1, the J call TRBJ1-2; 10 bases agree with TRBD1. Per the germline V gene, CDR1 is MNHNS and CDR2 is SASEGT. The V segment lost 4 bases and the J segment 6 bases; nucleotides outside the gene matches: 8. This CDR3 is built from 15 residues. DNA of the CDR3: TGTGCCAGCAGTGGAGGGGACAGGGGAAAGGATGGCTACACCTTC. Its translation: CASSGGDRGKDGYTF.

The count of this clone is one. The gene calls are TRBV10-1 and TRBJ1-1; 9 bases are shared with TRBD1. The V segment lost 4 bases and the J segment 1 base; nucleotides outside the gene matches: 7. Germline V gives CDR1 WNHNN, CDR2 SYGVQD (reference sequence). The CDR3 runs to 16 residues. This CDR3 is CASSVGTGKGNTEAFF. DNA for the CDR3: TGCGCCAGCAGTGTTGGGACAGGGAAAGGGAACACTGAAGCTTTCTTT.

The rearrangement joins TRBV5-5 to TRBJ1-2; D call uncertain. The V and J ends lost 0 bases and 2 bases respectively, with 11 bases between them. Germline V gene sequence: CDR1 SGHKS, CDR2 YYEKEE (reference sequence). The CDR3 length is 15 residues. The CDR3 nucleotides read TGTGCCAGCAGCTTGGCTCCGGGCCCCAACTATGGCTACACCTTC. Protein: CASSLAPGPNYGYTF.

The chain combines TRBV18 with TRBJ2-2; D is tentatively TRBD1 or TRBD2 (5 bases each). CDR1 KGHSH and CDR2 LQKENI come from the germline V gene. V dropped 3 bases and J dropped 0 bases, with 11 bases sitting between them. CDR3 length: 16 amino acids. The DNA for the CDR3 is TGTGCCAGCTCACCCCGGGACCTCGCGAACACCGGGGAGCTGTTTTTT. It specifies CASSPRDLANTGELFF.

The chain joins TRBV11-2 to TRBJ2-4; 7 nucleotides agree with TRBD1. The CDR3 runs to 12 residues. CDR1 is SGHAT and CDR2 is FQNNGV in the germline V gene. CDR3 residues: CAEDRAENIQYF. For the CDR3, the DNA is TGTGCGGAAGACAGGGCAGAAAACATTCAGTACTTC.

In nucleotides, the CDR3 is TGCGCCAGCAGTGAGTCAAGGGGTCAGAACACTGAAGCTTTCTTT. Translation gives CASSESRGQNTEAFF. The chain recombines TRBV10-1 with TRBJ1-1, with D maybe TRBD1 (5 bases). The CDR3 runs 15 residues. The V end was cut by 0 bases, the J end by 1 base, with 9 bases between. Germline V gene data show CDR1 as WNHNN and CDR2 as SYGVQD (reference sequence).

The V gene is TRBV5-1, the J gene TRBJ2-7; TRBD1 matches at 7 bases. Looked up from germline, CDR1 is SGHRS and CDR2 is YFSETQ. V trimming: 3 bases; J trimming: 2 bases; junction bases outside the gene matches: 8. The CDR3 length is 15 residues. The CDR3 DNA sequence: TGCGCCAGCAGCTCCGGGACAGTGGTCCCCTACGAGCAGTACTTC. Encoded protein: CASSSGTVVPYEQYF.

The genes are TRBV5-4 and TRBJ1-6; D unclear. Germline CDR1 and CDR2: SGHNT and YYREEE (reference sequence). The CDR3 totals 14 residues. V was pared by 2 bases and J by 7 bases, with 10 bases between. The CDR3 DNA reads TGTGCCAGCAGCTTACGCTTGGGGAATTCACCCCTCCACTTT. This encodes CASSLRLGNSPLHF. Based on the CDR3 plus reference TRBV5-4 and TRBJ1-6, the full variable domain is ETGVTQSPTHLIKTRGQQVTLRCSSQSGHNTVSWYQQALGQGPQFIFQYYREEENGRGNFPPRFSGLQFPNYSSELNVNALELDDSALYLCASSLRLGNSPLHFGNGTRLTVT.

This chain links TRBV28 with TRBJ2-3, with 9 bases that match TRBD1. Germline CDR1 MDHEN, CDR2 SYDVKM. V shed 1 base, J shed 2 bases, and the junction held 4 bases outside the gene matches. There are 16 residues in the CDR3. This chain's CDR3 is CASSLFGDRDTDTQYF. For the CDR3, the DNA is TGTGCCAGCAGTTTATTCGGGGACAGGGACACAGATACGCAGTATTTT.

The chain carries TRBV11-2 and TRBJ1-6, with D tentatively TRBD1 (5 bases). Per germline, CDR1 SGHAT and CDR2 FQNNGV. The CDR3 has 18 residues. Trimming took 1 base from V and 6 from J, leaving 19 bases between them. In nucleotides, the CDR3 is TGTGCCAGCAGCTTAGTCCGCGCGCGGGGGAAGGGTAATTCACCCCTCCACTTT. As protein: CASSLVRARGKGNSPLHF.

The rearrangement uses TRBV29-1 and TRBJ1-5, with a possible D match to TRBD1 (5 bases). CDR1 SQVTM and CDR2 ANQGSEA come from the germline V gene. The CDR3 runs 13 residues. Trimming shortened V by 4 bases and J by 3 bases, and 10 bases separated the two germline ends. The chain's CDR3 is CSVAAGPNQPQHF. CDR3 DNA: TGCAGCGTTGCCGCAGGGCCCAATCAGCCCCAGCATTTT.

The chain combines TRBV11-2 with TRBJ2-2; D is ambiguous. V lost 9 bases, J lost 7 bases, and 9 bases lay in between. The CDR3 runs 11 residues. Germline lookup yields CDR1 SGHAT and CDR2 FQNNGV. The chain's CDR3 is CASLFFGELFF. The CDR3 region has the DNA TGTGCCAGTTTGTTTTTCGGGGAGCTGTTTTTT.

V gene TRBV15 combines with J gene TRBJ2-1; 9 positions match TRBD2. The trim removed 6 bases at V and 4 bases at J, leaving 4 bases unmatched. This CDR3 is 14 amino acids long. Per germline, CDR1 LNHNV and CDR2 YYDKDF (reference sequence). CDR3 nucleotide sequence: TGTGCCACCAGTGGCGGGAGGGAATACAATGAGCAGTTCTTC. Translating it yields CATSGGREYNEQFF. Full variable domain (outside the CDR3, taken from reference TRBV15 and TRBJ2-1): DAMVIQNPRYQVTQFGKPVTLSCSQTLNHNVMYWYQQKSSQAPKLLFHYYDKDFNNEADTPDNFQSRRPNTSFCFLDIRSPGLGDTAMYLCATSGGREYNEQFFGPGTRLTVL.

This rearrangement joins TRBV30 to TRBJ2-1, with D possibly called TRBD1 or TRBD2 (5 bases each). The CDR3 has 13 residues. CDR1 and CDR2 (germline): GTSNPN, SVGIG (reference sequence). V lost 8 bases, J lost 4 bases, and 15 bases lay in between. DNA for the CDR3: TGTGCCGGGACGCTGGGGAGATACAATGAGCAGTTCTTC. Its protein product is CAGTLGRYNEQFF.

V gene TRBV6-5 combines with J gene TRBJ2-7; 10 nucleotides agree with TRBD2. The V and J ends lost 2 bases and 3 bases, in that order; junction bases with no gene match: 7. There are 16 residues in the CDR3. Germline V gene data show CDR1 as MNHEY and CDR2 as SVGAGI. CDR3 residues: CASSYLAGEVLYEQYF. CDR3 sequence (DNA): TGTGCCAGCAGTTACCTAGCGGGAGAGGTCCTCTACGAGCAGTACTTC.

As concerns this clone: Germline and junction disagree at one end, which may indicate a read error. The chain combines TRBV5-4 with TRBJ2-7, with 7 bases aligning to TRBD1. CDR3 size: 12 residues. From germline, CDR1 is SGHNT and CDR2 YYREEE (reference sequence). This chain's CDR3 is CASSPGPGQPHF. For the CDR3, the DNA is TGTGCCAGCAGCCCTGGACCGGGACAGCCACACTTC.

V usage is TRBV5-1 and J usage is TRBJ1-2; no clear D gene. CDR3 length: 12 amino acids. From germline, CDR1 is SGHRS and CDR2 YFSETQ. CDR3 coding DNA: TGCGCATCCCAGGATACCCAAAGGGGCTACACCTTC. Residues: CASQDTQRGYTF.

The chain combines TRBV11-2 with TRBJ2-7; 9 bases agree with TRBD2. V was pared by 6 bases and J by 7 bases, with 10 bases of the junction left unmatched. Germline lookup yields CDR1 SGHAT and CDR2 FQNNGV. The CDR3 runs 14 residues. Here the CDR3 reads CASRRGGIGNEQYF. CDR3 bases: TGTGCCAGCAGGCGGGGGGGGATCGGGAATGAGCAGTACTTC.

J is TRBJ1-4 and V is TRBV4-1; no clear D. V dropped 1 base and J dropped 5 bases, with 11 bases sitting between them. The V gene's germline CDR1 is MGHRA and CDR2 YSYEKL. The CDR3 is 15 residues long. The CDR3 DNA reads TGCGCCAGCAGCCAAGCGGGGATCGGGAATGAAAAACTGTTTTTT. Translating it yields CASSQAGIGNEKLFF.

The gene calls are TRBV2 and TRBJ2-5, with 13 bases aligning to TRBD2. This CDR3 comprises 16 residues. After removal of 6 bases from V and 2 bases from J, the junction contained 6 bases not matched to a gene. From germline, CDR1 is SNHLY and CDR2 FYNNEI. The CDR3 DNA reads as TGTGCCAGCAGCAGGACTAGCGGGGGCCCACAAGAGACCCAGTACTTC. It yields the protein CASSRTSGGPQETQYF.